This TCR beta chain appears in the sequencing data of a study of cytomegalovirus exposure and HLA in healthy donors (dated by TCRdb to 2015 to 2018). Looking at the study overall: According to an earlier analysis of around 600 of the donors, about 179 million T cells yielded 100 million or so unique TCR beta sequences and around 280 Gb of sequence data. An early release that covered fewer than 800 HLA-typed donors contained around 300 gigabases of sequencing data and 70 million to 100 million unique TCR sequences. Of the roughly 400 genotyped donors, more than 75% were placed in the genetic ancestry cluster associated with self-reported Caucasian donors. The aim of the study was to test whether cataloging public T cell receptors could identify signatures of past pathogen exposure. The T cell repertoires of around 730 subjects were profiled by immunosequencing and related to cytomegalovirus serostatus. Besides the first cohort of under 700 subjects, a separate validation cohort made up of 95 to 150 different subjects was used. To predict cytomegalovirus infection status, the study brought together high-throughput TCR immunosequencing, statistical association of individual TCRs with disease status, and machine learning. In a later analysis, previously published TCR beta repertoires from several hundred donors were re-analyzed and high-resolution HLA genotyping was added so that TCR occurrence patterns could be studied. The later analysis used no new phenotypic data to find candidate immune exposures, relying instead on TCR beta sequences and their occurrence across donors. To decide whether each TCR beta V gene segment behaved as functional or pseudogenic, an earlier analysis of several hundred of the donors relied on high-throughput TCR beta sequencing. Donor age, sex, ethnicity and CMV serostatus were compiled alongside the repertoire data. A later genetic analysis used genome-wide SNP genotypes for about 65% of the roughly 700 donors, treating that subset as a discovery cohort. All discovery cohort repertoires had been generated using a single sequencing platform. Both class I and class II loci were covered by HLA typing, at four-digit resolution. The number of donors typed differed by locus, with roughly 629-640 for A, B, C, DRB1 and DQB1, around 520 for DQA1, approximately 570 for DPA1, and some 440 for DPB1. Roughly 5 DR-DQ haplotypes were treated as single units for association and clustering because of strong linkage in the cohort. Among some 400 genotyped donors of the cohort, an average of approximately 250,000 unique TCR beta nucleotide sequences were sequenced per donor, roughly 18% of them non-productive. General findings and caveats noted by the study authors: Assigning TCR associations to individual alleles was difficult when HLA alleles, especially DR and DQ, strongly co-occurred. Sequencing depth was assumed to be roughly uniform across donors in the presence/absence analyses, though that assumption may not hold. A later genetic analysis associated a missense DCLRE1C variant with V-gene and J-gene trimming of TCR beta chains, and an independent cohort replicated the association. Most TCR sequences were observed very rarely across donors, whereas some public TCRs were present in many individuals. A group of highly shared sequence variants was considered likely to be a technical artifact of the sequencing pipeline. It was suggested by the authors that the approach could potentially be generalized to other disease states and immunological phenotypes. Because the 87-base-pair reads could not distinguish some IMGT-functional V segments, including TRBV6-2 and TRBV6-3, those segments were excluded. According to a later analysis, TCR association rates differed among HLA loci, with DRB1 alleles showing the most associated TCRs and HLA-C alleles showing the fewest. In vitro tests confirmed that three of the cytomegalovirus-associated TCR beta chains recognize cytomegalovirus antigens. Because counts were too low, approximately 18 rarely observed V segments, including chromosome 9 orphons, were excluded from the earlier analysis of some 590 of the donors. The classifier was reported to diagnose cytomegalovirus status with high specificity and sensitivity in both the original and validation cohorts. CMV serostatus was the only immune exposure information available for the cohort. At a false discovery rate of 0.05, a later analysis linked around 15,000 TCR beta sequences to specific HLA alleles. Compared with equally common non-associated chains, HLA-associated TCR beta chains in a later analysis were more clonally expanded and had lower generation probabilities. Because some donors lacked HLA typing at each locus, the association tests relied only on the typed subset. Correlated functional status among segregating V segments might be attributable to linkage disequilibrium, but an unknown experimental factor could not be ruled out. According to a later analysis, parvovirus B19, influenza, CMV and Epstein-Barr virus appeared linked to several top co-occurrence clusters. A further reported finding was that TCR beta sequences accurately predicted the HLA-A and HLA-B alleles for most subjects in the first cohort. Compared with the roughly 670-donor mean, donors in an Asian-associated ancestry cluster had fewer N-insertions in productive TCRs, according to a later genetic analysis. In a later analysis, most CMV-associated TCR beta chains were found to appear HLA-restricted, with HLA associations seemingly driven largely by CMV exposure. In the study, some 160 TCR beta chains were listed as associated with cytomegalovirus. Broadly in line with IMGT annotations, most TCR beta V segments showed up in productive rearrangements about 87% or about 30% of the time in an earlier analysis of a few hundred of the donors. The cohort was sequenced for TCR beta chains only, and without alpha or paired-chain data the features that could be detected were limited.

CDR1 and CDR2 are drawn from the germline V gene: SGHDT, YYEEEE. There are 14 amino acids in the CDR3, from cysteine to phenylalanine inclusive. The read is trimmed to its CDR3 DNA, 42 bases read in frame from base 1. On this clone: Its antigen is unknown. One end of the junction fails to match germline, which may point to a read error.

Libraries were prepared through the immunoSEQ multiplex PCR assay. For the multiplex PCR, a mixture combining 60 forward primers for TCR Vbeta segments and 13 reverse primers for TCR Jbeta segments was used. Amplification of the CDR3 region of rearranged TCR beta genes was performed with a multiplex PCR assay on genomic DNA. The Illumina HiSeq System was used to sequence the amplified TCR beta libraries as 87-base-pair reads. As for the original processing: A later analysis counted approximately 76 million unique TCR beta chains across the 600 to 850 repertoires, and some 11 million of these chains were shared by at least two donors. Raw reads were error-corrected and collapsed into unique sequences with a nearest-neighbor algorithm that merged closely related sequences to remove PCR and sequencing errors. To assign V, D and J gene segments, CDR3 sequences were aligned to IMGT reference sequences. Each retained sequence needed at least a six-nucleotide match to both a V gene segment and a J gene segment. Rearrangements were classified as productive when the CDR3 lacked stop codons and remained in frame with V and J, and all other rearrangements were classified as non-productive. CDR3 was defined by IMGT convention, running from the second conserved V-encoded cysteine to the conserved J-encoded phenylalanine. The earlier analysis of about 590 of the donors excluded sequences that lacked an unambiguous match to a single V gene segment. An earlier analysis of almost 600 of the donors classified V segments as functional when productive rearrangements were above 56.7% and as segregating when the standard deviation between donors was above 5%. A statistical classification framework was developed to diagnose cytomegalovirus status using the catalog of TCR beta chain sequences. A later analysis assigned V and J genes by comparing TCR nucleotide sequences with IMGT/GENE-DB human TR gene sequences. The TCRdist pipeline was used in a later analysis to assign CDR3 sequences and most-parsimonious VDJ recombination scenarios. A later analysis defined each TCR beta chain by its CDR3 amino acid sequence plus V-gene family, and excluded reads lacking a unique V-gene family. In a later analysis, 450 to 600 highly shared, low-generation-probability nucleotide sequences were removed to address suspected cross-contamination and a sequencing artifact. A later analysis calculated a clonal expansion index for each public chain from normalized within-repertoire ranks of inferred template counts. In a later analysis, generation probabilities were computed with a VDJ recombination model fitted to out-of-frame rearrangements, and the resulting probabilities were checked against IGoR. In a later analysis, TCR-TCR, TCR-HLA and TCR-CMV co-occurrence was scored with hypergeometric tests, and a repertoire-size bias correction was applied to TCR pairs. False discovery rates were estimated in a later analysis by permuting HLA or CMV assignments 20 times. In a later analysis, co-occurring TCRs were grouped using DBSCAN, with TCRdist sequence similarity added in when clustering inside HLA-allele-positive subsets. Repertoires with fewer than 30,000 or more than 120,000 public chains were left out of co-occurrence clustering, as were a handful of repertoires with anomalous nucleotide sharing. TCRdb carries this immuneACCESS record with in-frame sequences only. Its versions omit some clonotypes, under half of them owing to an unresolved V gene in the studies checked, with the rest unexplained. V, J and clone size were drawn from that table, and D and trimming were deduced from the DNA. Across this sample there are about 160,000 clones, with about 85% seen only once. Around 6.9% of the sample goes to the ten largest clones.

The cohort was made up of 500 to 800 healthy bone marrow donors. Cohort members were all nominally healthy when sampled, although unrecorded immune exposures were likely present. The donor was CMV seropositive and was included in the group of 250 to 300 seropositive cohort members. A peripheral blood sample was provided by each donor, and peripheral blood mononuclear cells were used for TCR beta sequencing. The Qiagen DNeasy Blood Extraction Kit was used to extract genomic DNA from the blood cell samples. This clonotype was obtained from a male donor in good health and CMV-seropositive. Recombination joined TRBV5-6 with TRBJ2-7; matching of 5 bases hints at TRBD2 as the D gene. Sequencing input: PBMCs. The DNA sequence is TGTGCCTGCAGCTTGCCGGGGATGAAAAACGAGCAGTACTTC. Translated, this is CACSLPGMKNEQYF.